These T cell receptor beta chains were read from a single sample in a study of T cell responses to AZD1222 COVID-19 vaccine. The assay was immunoSEQ multiplex PCR, and TCRdb's table has in-frame clones only and misses some. Of about 130,000 clones listed, more than 70% were seen once; the top ten hold 12%. The source was peripheral blood, collected on day 0 of AZD1222 vaccination. The receptors come from an adult in good health. The CDR3 runs from the conserved cysteine through the conserved F or W. D genes are given only for firm matches. Some rows have no size entry. The others give once, few or many, or a class for an expanded clone.

V	J	length	size	D	DNA	CDR3
TRBV27	TRBJ2-7	13	large	TRBD2	TGTGCCAGTCTCCGGGGGGAATTCTACGAGCAGTACTTC	CASLRGEFYEQYF
TRBV7-8	TRBJ2-7	14	NA	TRBD1	TGTGCCAGCAGCAACCGGGACAGACTCTACGAGCAGTACTTC	CASSNRDRLYEQYF
TRBV10-3	TRBJ2-7	15	NA	NA	TGTGCCATCAGTGAGTTGAGTACTTCCTCCTACGAGCAGTACTTC	CAISELSTSSYEQYF
TRBV6-2/TRBV6-3	TRBJ1-5	16	NA	TRBD1	TGTGCCAGCAGTTCCCGGGACAGGAAAATCTGGCAGCCCCAGCATTTT	CASSSRDRKIWQPQHF
TRBV18	TRBJ1-1	15	NA	NA	TGTGCCAGCTCCGCGCGAGAAGGTATGAACACTGAAGCTTTCTTT	CASSAREGMNTEAFF
TRBV19	TRBJ2-5	14	few	TRBD1	TGTGCCAGTAGTGGACAGGGGGCTAGAGAGACCCAGTACTTC	CASSGQGARETQYF
TRBV24-1	TRBJ2-5	15	NA	TRBD2	TGTGCCACCAGTGGTCCGGGAGGGCCCGAGGAGACCCAGTACTTC	CATSGPGGPEETQYF
TRBV19	TRBJ1-2	10	NA	NA	TGTGCCAGTAGTGGCTATGGCTACACCTTC	CASSGYGYTF
TRBV20-1	TRBJ2-1	12	NA	NA	TGCAGTGCTAGTGGATCGTACAATGAGCAGTTCTTC	CSASGSYNEQFF
TRBV9	TRBJ2-7	12	NA	NA	TGTGCCAGCAGCCTCAGGGCTGGGGAGCAGTACTTC	CASSLRAGEQYF
TRBV7-6	TRBJ1-4	17	NA	TRBD1	TGTGCCAGCAGCTGGGGACAGATACGGGGCCACCGTGAAAAACTGTTTTTT	CASSWGQIRGHREKLFF
TRBV2	TRBJ1-6	13	few	NA	TGTGCCGCTAAGGGGCAGGGTAGTTCACCCCTCCACTTT	CAAKGQGSSPLHF
TRBV2	TRBJ2-3	15	NA	TRBD2	TGTGCCAGCAGTGAATTCGCTAGCGGGGAGTATACGCAGTATTTT	CASSEFASGEYTQYF
TRBV2	TRBJ1-6	16	NA	NA	TGTGCCAGCAGTGAAATGGGGGCGGACAATAATTCACCCCTCCACTTT	CASSEMGADNNSPLHF
TRBV19	TRBJ1-5	14	NA	NA	TGTGCCAGTAGTATCGGGGGGAACAATCAGCCCCAGCATTTT	CASSIGGNNQPQHF
TRBV4-2	TRBJ2-7	19	NA	TRBD2	TGTGCCAGCAGCCAAGGGGGAGCCTGGGCTAGCGGGAGTACCTACGAGCAGTACTTC	CASSQGGAWASGSTYEQYF
TRBV19	TRBJ2-7	13	NA	NA	TGTGCCAGTAGTATCGCCCTGGGGGCCGAGCAGTACTTC	CASSIALGAEQYF
TRBV7-9	TRBJ2-6	16	NA	TRBD2	TGTGCCAGCAGCCCACGGGGGGATTCTGGGGCCAACGTCCTGACTTTC	CASSPRGDSGANVLTF
TRBV3-1/TRBV3-2	TRBJ1-6	14	NA	NA	TGTGCCAGCAGCCAAGACCCTCCTTTCTCACCCCTCCACTTT	CASSQDPPFSPLHF
TRBV6-5	TRBJ1-4	15	NA	TRBD1	TGTGCCAGCAGTACCGCCGGGACAGTGGATGAAAAACTGTTTTTT	CASSTAGTVDEKLFF
TRBV9	TRBJ2-6	15	NA	NA	TGTGCCAGCAGCGTAGCCGGTAGTGGGGCCAACGTCCTGACTTTC	CASSVAGSGANVLTF
TRBV27	TRBJ1-6	14	few	NA	TGTGCCAGCAGACTCGGATTTTATAATTCACCCCTCCACTTT	CASRLGFYNSPLHF
TRBV29-1	TRBJ2-1	14	NA	TRBD1	TGCAGCGTTGACGGACAGGGGTCACTCGATGAGCAGTTCTTC	CSVDGQGSLDEQFF
TRBV21-1	TRBJ2-5	14	NA	NA	TGTGCCAGCAGCGGTTCAGGGGGTGCGGAGACCCAGTACTTC	CASSGSGGAETQYF
TRBV28	TRBJ2-7	17	NA	TRBD1	TGTGCCAGCAGCTTCAGAAGGATGGGACAGAGACGCTACGAGCAGTACTTC	CASSFRRMGQRRYEQYF
TRBV10-3	TRBJ1-2	14	NA	NA	TGTGCCATCAGTGAGTCAGCAGGGAACTATGGCTACACCTTC	CAISESAGNYGYTF
TRBV4-2	TRBJ2-5	14	NA	NA	TGTGCCAGCAGCCAAGCGGGGACTGAAGAGACCCAGTACTTC	CASSQAGTEETQYF
TRBV29-1	TRBJ1-4	12	NA	NA	TGCAGCGTCGTTACAGGTTCCGGCAAACTGTTTTTT	CSVVTGSGKLFF
TRBV28	TRBJ2-2	17	NA	NA	TGTGCCAGCAGTTTACTTCGGGGAGCTGGGAACACCGGGGAGCTGTTTTTT	CASSLLRGAGNTGELFF
TRBV7-9	TRBJ1-1	13	NA	NA	TGTGCCAGCAGCGTCGGGGGTCCAACTGAAGCTTTCTTT	CASSVGGPTEAFF
TRBV2	TRBJ2-3	16	medium-sized	NA	TGTGCCAGCAGTGAAGGAGAGGTGGTAGGCACAGATACGCAGTATTTT	CASSEGEVVGTDTQYF
TRBV5-1	TRBJ1-4	18	few	TRBD1	TGCGCCAGCAGCTTGGGGGACAGGGGCCCTAAAATTAATGAAAAACTGTTTTTT	CASSLGDRGPKINEKLFF
TRBV10-1	TRBJ2-5	13	once	NA	TGCGCCAGCAGTGACAATAGCGTCCTGACCCAGTACTTC	CASSDNSVLTQYF
TRBV5-1	TRBJ1-1	14	NA	NA	TGCGCCAGCAGCCCCCGGGTCATGAACACTGAAGCTTTCTTT	CASSPRVMNTEAFF
TRBV11-2	TRBJ1-6	13	NA	NA	TGTGCCAGCAGCTTAGATCTGGATTCACCCCTCCACTTT	CASSLDLDSPLHF
TRBV6-1	TRBJ1-4	15	NA	TRBD1	TGTGCCAGCAGTGACGGACAGGGGGCGAGTGAAAAACTGTTTTTT	CASSDGQGASEKLFF
TRBV7-8	TRBJ2-2	15	NA	NA	TGTGCCAGCAGCCGAACAGGGAGCGACACCGGGGAGCTGTTTTTT	CASSRTGSDTGELFF
TRBV6-5	TRBJ2-7	14	NA	NA	TGTGCCAGCAGTTACAGCAGGGACGGCTACGAGCAGTACTTC	CASSYSRDGYEQYF
TRBV27	TRBJ1-1	14	NA	NA	TGTGCCAGCAGTTTAACCCCAGGGAGGACTGAAGCTTTCTTT	CASSLTPGRTEAFF
TRBV14	TRBJ2-1	14	NA	NA	TGTGCCAGCAGCCAAGATTACAACTACAATGAGCAGTTCTTC	CASSQDYNYNEQFF
TRBV24-1	TRBJ2-2	16	NA	TRBD1	TGTGCCACCAGTGATGCACAGGGGATCCCCGTCGGGGAGCTGTTTTTT	CATSDAQGIPVGELFF
TRBV11-1	TRBJ1-2	14	NA	TRBD1	TGTGCCAGCAGCGTAGGACAGGGGGACTATGGCTACACCTTC	CASSVGQGDYGYTF
TRBV19	TRBJ2-2	12	NA	NA	TGTGCCAGTAGTATAGGTGACGGGGAGCTGTTTTTT	CASSIGDGELFF
TRBV30	TRBJ1-2	13	NA	NA	TGTGCCTGGAGTGTACAGGGCTACGATGGCTACACCTTC	CAWSVQGYDGYTF
TRBV10-2	TRBJ2-5	14	NA	NA	TGCGCCAGCAGTGTGCAGGTCCACGCGGGGACCCAGTACTTC	CASSVQVHAGTQYF
TRBV5-1	TRBJ2-1	15	NA	NA	TGCGCCAGCAGCTTGAATGTCGGGAGCTACAATGAGCAGTTCTTC	CASSLNVGSYNEQFF
TRBV7-9	TRBJ2-2	17	NA	NA	TGTGCCAGCAGCTTGGCCTTTGAACTGAGTGACACCGGGGAGCTGTTTTTT	CASSLAFELSDTGELFF
TRBV3-1/TRBV3-2	TRBJ1-1	12	many	TRBD1	TGTGCCAGCAGCTACGGACAGGGACAAGCTTTCTTT	CASSYGQGQAFF
TRBV30	TRBJ2-3	13	NA	NA	TGTGCCTGGAGTGTAACGGGCACAGATACGCAGTATTTT	CAWSVTGTDTQYF
TRBV4-2	TRBJ2-2	16	NA	NA	TGTGCCAGCAGCCAAGAAGACGGGAGTTGGACCGGGGAGCTGTTTTTT	CASSQEDGSWTGELFF
TRBV19	TRBJ1-4	15	NA	NA	TGTGCCAGTCGTATATTCCGGGGCCTTAATGAAAAACTGTTTTTT	CASRIFRGLNEKLFF
TRBV28	TRBJ1-2	14	NA	NA	TGTGCCAGCAGTTTGCGGACACCGGACTATGGCTACACCTTC	CASSLRTPDYGYTF
TRBV18	TRBJ2-5	16	NA	TRBD2	TGTGCCAGCTCACCACCGGGACTAGCGGGAGCAGAGACCCAGTACTTC	CASSPPGLAGAETQYF